The TCR beta chain described here comes from a study of cytomegalovirus exposure and HLA in healthy donors. Study-level background: As released early, the data held approximately 80 million unique TCRs from HLA-typed donors. General observations from the study: Highly shared sequence variants in one cluster were likely a sequencing artifact. Researchers reported in a later analysis that a missense DCLRE1C variant was tied to TCR beta V- and J-gene trimming.

This clone was recorded many times. The antigen is unknown. A multiplex PCR was run with 60 Vbeta primers and 13 Jbeta primers. Source study methods: In a later analysis, tens of millions of unique TCR beta chains included roughly 11 million shared by two or more donors. Sequenced by immunoSEQ multiplex PCR; TCRdb stores in-frame clones only, minus some. The V and J calls and clone size were taken over from that table, and D and trimming were inferred from the DNA. The repertoire holds 85,000 to 130,000 clones, with about two thirds as singletons. Germline lookup yields CDR1 SGHDT and CDR2 YYEEEE. CDR3 length: 17 residues. V shed 0 bases and J 1 base; nucleotides not matched to a gene: 10.

The chain recombines TRBV5-6 with TRBJ2-7, with 7 bases that match TRBD1. This clonotype originated in a female donor in good health and CMV-seronegative. Sequencing input: PBMCs. CDR3 coding DNA: TGTGCCAGCAGCTTGGTTCGTTTCGGCAGGGGGTCCTACGAGCAGTACTTC. Translating it yields CASSLVRFGRGSYEQYF.